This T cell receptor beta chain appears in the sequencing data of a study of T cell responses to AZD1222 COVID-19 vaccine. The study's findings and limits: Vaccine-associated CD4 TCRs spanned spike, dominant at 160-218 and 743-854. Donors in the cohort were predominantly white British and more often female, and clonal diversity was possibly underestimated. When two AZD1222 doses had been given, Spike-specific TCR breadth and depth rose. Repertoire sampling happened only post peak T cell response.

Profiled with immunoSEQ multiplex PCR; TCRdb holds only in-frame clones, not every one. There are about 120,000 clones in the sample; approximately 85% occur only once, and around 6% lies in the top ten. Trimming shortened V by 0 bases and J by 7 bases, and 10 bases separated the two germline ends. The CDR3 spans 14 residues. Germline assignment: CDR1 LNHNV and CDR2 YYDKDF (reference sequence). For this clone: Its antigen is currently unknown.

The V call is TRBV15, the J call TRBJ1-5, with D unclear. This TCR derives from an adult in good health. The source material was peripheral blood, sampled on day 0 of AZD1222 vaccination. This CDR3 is CATSREYAEQPQHF. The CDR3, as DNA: TGTGCCACCAGCAGAGAATACGCGGAGCAGCCCCAGCATTTT.